The TCR beta chain described here comes from a study of radiation and T cells in renal cell carcinoma. Findings of the study overall: Baseline intratumoral clonotype presence is unknown without pretreatment biopsies. Dominant CDR3 motifs occupied more repertoire in irradiated than control tumors.

Libraries were prepared by immunoSEQ multiplex PCR; TCRdb keeps only in-frame clonotypes and omits some of them. The sample carries about 15,000 clones, about 64% recorded once. Concerning this clone: Antigen: not known.

Sample treatment: 15 Gy SBRT to primary tumor, nephrectomy 4 weeks later. Nephrectomy followed 15 Gy stereotactic body radiation by 4 weeks. This renal cell carcinoma was of the clear cell type. Trimming left V 2 bases short and J 2 bases short, with 12 bases between. This CDR3 comprises 15 residues. Germline V lookup: CDR1 MNHEY, CDR2 SVGAGI. The chain links TRBV6-5 to TRBJ1-1, with a weak D call TRBD1 (6 bases). This clonotype was obtained from a woman in her sixties or seventies with renal cell carcinoma. Here the sequenced sample was tumor tissue, taken from a patient whose treatment included radiotherapy and nephrectomy. This chain's CDR3 is CASSYEGGGNTEAFF. DNA of the CDR3: TGTGCCAGCAGTTACGAGGGGGGAGGAAACACTGAAGCTTTCTTT.